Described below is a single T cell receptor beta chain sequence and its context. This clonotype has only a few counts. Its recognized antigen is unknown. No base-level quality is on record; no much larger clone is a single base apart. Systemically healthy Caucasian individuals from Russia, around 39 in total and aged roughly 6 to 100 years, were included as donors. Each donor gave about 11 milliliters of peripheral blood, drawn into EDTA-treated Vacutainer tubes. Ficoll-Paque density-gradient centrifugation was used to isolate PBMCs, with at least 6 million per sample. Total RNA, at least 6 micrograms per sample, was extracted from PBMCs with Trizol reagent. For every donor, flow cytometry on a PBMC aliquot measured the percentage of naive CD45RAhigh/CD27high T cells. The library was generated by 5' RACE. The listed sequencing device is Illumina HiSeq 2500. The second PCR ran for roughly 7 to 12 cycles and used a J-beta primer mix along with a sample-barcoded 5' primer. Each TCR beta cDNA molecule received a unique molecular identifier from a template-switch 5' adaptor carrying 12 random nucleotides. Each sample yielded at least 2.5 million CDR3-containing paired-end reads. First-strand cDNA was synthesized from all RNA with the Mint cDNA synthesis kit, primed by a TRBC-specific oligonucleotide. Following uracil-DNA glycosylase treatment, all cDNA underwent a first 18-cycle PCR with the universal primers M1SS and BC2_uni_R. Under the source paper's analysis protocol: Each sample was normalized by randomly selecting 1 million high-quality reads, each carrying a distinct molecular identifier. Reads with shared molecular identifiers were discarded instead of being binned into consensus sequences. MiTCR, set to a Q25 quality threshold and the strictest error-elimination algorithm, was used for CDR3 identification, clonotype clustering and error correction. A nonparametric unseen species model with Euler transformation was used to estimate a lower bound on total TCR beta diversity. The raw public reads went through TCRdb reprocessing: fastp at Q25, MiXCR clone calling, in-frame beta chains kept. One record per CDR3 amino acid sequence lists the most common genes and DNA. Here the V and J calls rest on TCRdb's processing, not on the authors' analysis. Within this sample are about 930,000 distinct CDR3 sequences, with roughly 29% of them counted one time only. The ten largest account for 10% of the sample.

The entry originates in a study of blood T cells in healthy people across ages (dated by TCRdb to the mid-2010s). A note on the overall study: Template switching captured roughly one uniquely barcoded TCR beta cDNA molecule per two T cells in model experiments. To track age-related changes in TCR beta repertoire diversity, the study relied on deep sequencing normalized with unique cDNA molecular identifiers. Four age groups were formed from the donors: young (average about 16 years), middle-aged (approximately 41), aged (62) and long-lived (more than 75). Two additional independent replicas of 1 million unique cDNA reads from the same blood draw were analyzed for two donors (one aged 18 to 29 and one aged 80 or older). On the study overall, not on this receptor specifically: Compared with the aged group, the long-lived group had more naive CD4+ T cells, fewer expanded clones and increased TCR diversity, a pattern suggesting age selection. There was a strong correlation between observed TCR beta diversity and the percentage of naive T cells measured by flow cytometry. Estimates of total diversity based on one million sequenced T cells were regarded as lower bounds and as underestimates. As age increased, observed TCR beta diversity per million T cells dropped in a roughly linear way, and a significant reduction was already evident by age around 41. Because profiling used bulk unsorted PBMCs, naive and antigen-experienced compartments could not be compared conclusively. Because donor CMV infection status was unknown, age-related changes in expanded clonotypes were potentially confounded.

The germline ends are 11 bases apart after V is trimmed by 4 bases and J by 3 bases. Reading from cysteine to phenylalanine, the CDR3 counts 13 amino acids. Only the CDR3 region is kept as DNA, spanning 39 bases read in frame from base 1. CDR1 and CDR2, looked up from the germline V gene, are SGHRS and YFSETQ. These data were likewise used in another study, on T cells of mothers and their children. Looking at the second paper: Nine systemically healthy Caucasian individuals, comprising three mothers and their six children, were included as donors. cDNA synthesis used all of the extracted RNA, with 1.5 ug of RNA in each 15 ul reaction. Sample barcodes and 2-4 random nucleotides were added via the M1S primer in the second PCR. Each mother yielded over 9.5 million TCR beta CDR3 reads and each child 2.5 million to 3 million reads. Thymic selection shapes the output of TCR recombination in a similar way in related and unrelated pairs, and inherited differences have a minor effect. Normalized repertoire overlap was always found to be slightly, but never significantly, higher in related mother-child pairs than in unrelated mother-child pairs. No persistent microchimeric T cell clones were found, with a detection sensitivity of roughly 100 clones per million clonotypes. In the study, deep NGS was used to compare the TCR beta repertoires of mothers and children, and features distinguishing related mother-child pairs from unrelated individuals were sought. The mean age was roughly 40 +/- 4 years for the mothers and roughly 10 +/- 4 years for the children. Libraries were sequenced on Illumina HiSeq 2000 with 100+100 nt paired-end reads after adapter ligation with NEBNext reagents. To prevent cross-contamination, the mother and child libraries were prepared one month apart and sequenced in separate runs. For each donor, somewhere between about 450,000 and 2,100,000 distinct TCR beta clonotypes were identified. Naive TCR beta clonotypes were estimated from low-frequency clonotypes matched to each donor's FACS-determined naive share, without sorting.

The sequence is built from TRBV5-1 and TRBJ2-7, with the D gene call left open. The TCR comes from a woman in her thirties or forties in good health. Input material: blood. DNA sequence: TGCGCCAGCAGCCCCGCGGTCGGCTACGAGCAGTACTTC. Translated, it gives CASSPAVGYEQYF.